This is a list of T cell receptor beta chains from one sample in a study of blood T cell repertoires in COVID-19. The protocol was immunoSEQ multiplex PCR, while the TCRdb copy is restricted to in-frame clones and leaves out a portion. Of more than 350,000 clones listed, around 87% are singletons. Sequenced material: peripheral blood. Source of these receptors: a woman aged 25 to 39 with COVID-19, enrolled during active disease. The CDR3 runs from the conserved cysteine through the conserved F or W. The D gene is left open where the match is weak. Some rows mark clone size as missing; the rest say once, few, many or name a class of expanded clone.

j_call: TRBJ2-5
cdr3_length: 15
v_call: TRBV5-1
clone_size: once
d_call: TRBD2
cdr3_nt: TGCGCCAGCAGGATTGCGGGAGGGCGACAGGAGACCCAGTACTTC
cdr3_aa: CASRIAGGRQETQYF

j_call: TRBJ1-5
cdr3_length: 13
v_call: TRBV6-5
clone_size: NA
d_call: NA
cdr3_nt: TGTGCCAGCAGTAAGCATAGCAATCAGCCCCAGCATTTT
cdr3_aa: CASSKHSNQPQHF

j_call: TRBJ2-1
cdr3_length: 13
v_call: TRBV28
clone_size: once
d_call: NA
cdr3_nt: TGTGCCAGCAGTTTAATAGGGAGTAATGAGCAGTTCTTC
cdr3_aa: CASSLIGSNEQFF

j_call: TRBJ1-4
cdr3_length: 11
v_call: TRBV30
clone_size: few
d_call: NA
cdr3_nt: TGTGGACTGAAGTTTAATGAAAAACTGTTTTTT
cdr3_aa: CGLKFNEKLFF

j_call: TRBJ2-2
cdr3_length: 15
v_call: TRBV7-2
clone_size: NA
d_call: TRBD1
cdr3_nt: TGTGCCAGCAGCTTGCCGACAGGGGCCACCGGGGAGCTGTTTTTT
cdr3_aa: CASSLPTGATGELFF

j_call: TRBJ2-7
cdr3_length: 14
v_call: TRBV15
clone_size: once
d_call: NA
cdr3_nt: TGTGCCACCAGCAAATGGCGGGACTTCAACGAGCAGTACTTC
cdr3_aa: CATSKWRDFNEQYF

j_call: TRBJ2-7
cdr3_length: 16
v_call: TRBV9
clone_size: NA
d_call: NA
cdr3_nt: TGTGCCAGCAGCGTAGGGGTAGCGTTTGGGCGTGACGAGCAGTACTTC
cdr3_aa: CASSVGVAFGRDEQYF

j_call: TRBJ1-2
cdr3_length: 16
v_call: TRBV4-2
clone_size: NA
d_call: NA
cdr3_nt: TGTGCCAGCAGCCAAGATCGGAGCGAGCAGTACTATGGCTACACCTTC
cdr3_aa: CASSQDRSEQYYGYTF

j_call: TRBJ2-2
cdr3_length: 15
v_call: TRBV29-1
clone_size: NA
d_call: NA
cdr3_nt: TGCAGCGTTGAAGATGGGGGCGTCGACACCGGGGAGCTGTTTTTT
cdr3_aa: CSVEDGGVDTGELFF

j_call: TRBJ2-6
cdr3_length: 15
v_call: TRBV27
clone_size: NA
d_call: NA
cdr3_nt: TGTGCCAGCAGCCCCAGGGTAGCTGGGGCCAACGTCCTGACTTTC
cdr3_aa: CASSPRVAGANVLTF

j_call: TRBJ2-7
cdr3_length: 15
v_call: TRBV5-4
clone_size: NA
d_call: TRBD2
cdr3_nt: TGTGCCAGCAGCGAGACTAGCGGGAGTATCCACGAGCAGTACTTC
cdr3_aa: CASSETSGSIHEQYF

j_call: TRBJ2-1
cdr3_length: 16
v_call: TRBV2
clone_size: NA
d_call: TRBD2
cdr3_nt: TGTGCCAGCAGTGAACTAGCGGGAGAGGCGGGGGGTGAGCAGTTCTTC
cdr3_aa: CASSELAGEAGGEQFF

j_call: TRBJ2-1
cdr3_length: 11
v_call: TRBV18
clone_size: NA
d_call: TRBD1
cdr3_nt: TGTGCCAGCTCAACAGGGGGTGAGCAGTTCTTC
cdr3_aa: CASSTGGEQFF

j_call: TRBJ1-1
cdr3_length: 14
v_call: TRBV5-6
clone_size: NA
d_call: NA
cdr3_nt: TGTGCCAGCAGCGCGGGATTTTCCTTGATCGGAGCTTTCTTT
cdr3_aa: CASSAGFSLIGAFF

j_call: TRBJ2-7
cdr3_length: 13
v_call: TRBV7-9
clone_size: once
d_call: NA
cdr3_nt: TGTGCCAGCAGCTATCGGGGTGGGTACGAGCAGTACTTC
cdr3_aa: CASSYRGGYEQYF

j_call: TRBJ2-5
cdr3_length: 16
v_call: TRBV5-1
clone_size: NA
d_call: TRBD2
cdr3_nt: TGCGCCAGCAGCTTCGGCGCGACTAGCGTACAAGAGACCCAGTACTTC
cdr3_aa: CASSFGATSVQETQYF